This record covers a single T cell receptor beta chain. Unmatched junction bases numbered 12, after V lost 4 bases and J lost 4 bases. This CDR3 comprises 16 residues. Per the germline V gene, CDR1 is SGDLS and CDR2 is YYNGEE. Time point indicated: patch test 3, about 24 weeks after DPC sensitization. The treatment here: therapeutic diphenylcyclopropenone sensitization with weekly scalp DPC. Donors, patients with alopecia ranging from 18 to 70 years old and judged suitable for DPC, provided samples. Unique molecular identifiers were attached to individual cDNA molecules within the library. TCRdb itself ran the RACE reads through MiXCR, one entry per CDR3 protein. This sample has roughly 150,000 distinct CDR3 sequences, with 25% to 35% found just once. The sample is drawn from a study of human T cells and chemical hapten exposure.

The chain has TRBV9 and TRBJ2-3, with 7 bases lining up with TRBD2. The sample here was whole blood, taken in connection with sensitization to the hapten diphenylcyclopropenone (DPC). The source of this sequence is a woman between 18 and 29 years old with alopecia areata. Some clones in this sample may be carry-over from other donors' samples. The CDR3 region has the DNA TGTGCCAGCAGCCCCAAGGGGAGGGCCGGGGCAGATACGCAGTATTTT. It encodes CASSPKGRAGADTQYF.